The 19 T cell receptor beta chains given below trace back to one sample, sequenced in a study of T-cell memory formation after mild COVID-19. MiXCR was run by TCRdb on the 5' RACE reads, yielding one entry per CDR3 protein. Counted here are fewer than 650,000 distinct CDR3 sequences, roughly a fifth occurring once; the ten biggest clones make up around 9.2%. The sample comprised PBMCs or a T cell subset sorted from them (not recorded which). These receptors were obtained from an adult woman who had mild COVID-19 (a few samples of this study predate the infection). Cell type and time point are not known.

This clonotype has a handful of counts. V gene TRBV30 combines with J gene TRBJ1-2, with TRBD1 identical over 9 bases. CDR1 is GTSNPN, CDR2 SVGIG, per germline (reference sequence). This CDR3 region has 15 residues. The V and J ends lost 2 bases and 4 bases, in that order; junction bases with no gene match: 8. This CDR3 reads CAWSTRDREPYGYTF. The CDR3 nucleotides read TGTGCCTGGAGTACACGGGACAGGGAACCCTATGGCTACACCTTC.

The DNA of the CDR3 is TGCGCCAGCAGCCAGGACACCAACTATGGCTACACCTTC. Translation gives CASSQDTNYGYTF. The chain couples TRBV5-1 to TRBJ1-2; D might be TRBD1 (5 bases). The CDR3 is made up of 13 amino acids. V was pared by 4 bases and J by 2 bases, with 9 bases between. Germline V gene data show CDR1 as SGHRS and CDR2 as YFSETQ. Looking up the rest from reference TRBV5-1 and TRBJ1-2 gives the full variable domain: KAGVTQTPRYLIKTRGQQVTLSCSPISGHRSVSWYQQTPGQGLQFLFEYFSETQRNKGNFPGRFSGRQFSNSRSEMNVSTLELGDSALYLCASSQDTNYGYTFGSGTRLTVV.

A few counts support this clonotype. The rearrangement uses TRBV20-1 and TRBJ2-1; D not resolved. CDR3 length: 14 amino acids. Germline V CDR1 and CDR2: DFQATT, SNEGSKA (reference sequence). Between the trimmed V and J ends, which lost 3 bases and 0 bases, there was a span of 9 bases. In nucleotides, the CDR3 is TGCAGTGCTAGGACATCGAGCTCCTACAATGAGCAGTTCTTC. Its protein product is CSARTSSSYNEQFF.

This clonotype was picked up a small number of times. The chain recombines TRBV7-8 with TRBJ1-2; D is perhaps TRBD1 (5 bases). The ends were cut back, 1 base at V and 0 bases at J, with 12 bases in the middle. The germline V gene encodes CDR1 SGHVS and CDR2 FQNEAQ. The CDR3 length is 16 residues. The CDR3: CASSLGRGGTNYGYTF. In DNA, the CDR3 is TGTGCCAGCAGCTTAGGGCGCGGGGGGACTAACTATGGCTACACCTTC.

This clonotype was seen only a few times. The chain has TRBV2 and TRBJ2-1, with 12 nucleotides matching TRBD1. This CDR3 is 14 amino acids long. The V gene end was trimmed by 11 bases and the J gene end by 10 bases; junction bases not matched to a gene: 12. Germline lookup yields CDR1 SNHLY and CDR2 FYNNEI. CDR3 region: CALEGDRGRGEQFF. In DNA form, the CDR3 reads TGTGCCCTAGAGGGGGACAGGGGGCGCGGGGAGCAGTTCTTC.

This clonotype has a handful of counts. This chain links TRBV15 with TRBJ1-3; unclear D gene. The V gene lost 0 bases and the J gene lost 5 bases, with 11 bases spanning the gap. The CDR3 covers 15 residues. Germline-derived CDR1 and CDR2 are LNHNV and YYDKDF (reference sequence). The CDR3: CATSRDDDWRNTIYF. The CDR3 DNA sequence: TGTGCCACCAGCAGAGATGATGACTGGAGAAACACCATATATTTT.

The chain joins TRBV20-1 to TRBJ1-1, with a weak D call TRBD1 (5 bases). Germline loops: CDR1 DFQATT, CDR2 SNEGSKA (reference sequence). Deletions cut 1 base from V and 4 bases from J, with 13 bases between. This CDR3 spans 14 amino acids. The CDR3 is CSARVPGRGTEAFF. CDR3 nucleotides: TGCAGTGCTAGAGTTCCAGGGAGGGGCACTGAAGCTTTCTTT.

This clonotype was counted only a few times. The chain uses TRBV29-1 and TRBJ2-1; D remains unclear. V was shortened by 5 bases and J by 4 bases, with 12 bases between the two germline ends. The CDR3 has 13 residues. Looked up from germline, CDR1 is SQVTM and CDR2 is ANQGSEA. The CDR3 DNA reads TGCAGCGTTCGTTTCGGATATTACAATGAGCAGTTCTTC. It encodes CSVRFGYYNEQFF.

This clonotype was seen a handful of times. The chain combines TRBV7-8 with TRBJ2-1; D is unresolved. This CDR3 has 13 residues. The germline CDR1 and CDR2 sequences are SGHVS and FQNEAQ. The V and J ends lost 1 base and 7 bases respectively, with 8 bases between them. Written as DNA, the CDR3 is TGTGCCAGCAGCTTAGTTAGCAAGAATGAGCAGTTCTTC. Amino acids: CASSLVSKNEQFF. The variable domain in full, with the rest retrieved from reference TRBV7-8 and TRBJ2-1, is GAGVSQSPRYKVAKRGQDVALRCDPISGHVSLFWYQQALGQGPEFLTYFQNEAQLDKSGLPSDRFFAERPEGSVSTLKIQRTQQEDSAVYLCASSLVSKNEQFFGPGTRLTVL.

This clonotype was seen a few times. The chain recombines TRBV5-5 with TRBJ2-1; D is perhaps TRBD2 (5 bases). There are 13 residues in the CDR3. The V gene lost 1 base and the J gene lost 4 bases, with 6 bases spanning the gap. CDR1 and CDR2 (germline): SGHKS, YYEKEE (reference sequence). The CDR3 spells CASSLRTYNEQFF. The CDR3 bases are TGTGCCAGCAGCTTGCGGACTTACAATGAGCAGTTCTTC.

This clonotype came up a few times. This chain links TRBV20-1 with TRBJ1-1; D not resolved. The CDR3 consists of 16 residues. Germline CDR1 reads DFQATT; CDR2 reads SNEGSKA (reference sequence). V shed 0 bases and J shed 10 bases, with 24 bases lying between them. The CDR3 nucleotides are TGCAGTGCTAGAGAGACCTCTCGAAGGCCTACGTTTGGAGCTTTCTTT. Its protein product is CSARETSRRPTFGAFF.

The chain couples TRBV9 to TRBJ1-1; TRBD1 might be the D (5 bases). Germline-derived CDR1 and CDR2 are SGDLS and YYNGEE. Trimming removed 0 bases at V and 5 bases at J, with 14 bases between. The CDR3 loop spans 15 amino acids. The CDR3 nucleotides read TGTGCCAGCAGCGTAGGGGGCCCCAAGGGGACTGAAGCTTTCTTT. Its translation is CASSVGGPKGTEAFF.

This clonotype was seen a handful of times. The V and J genes are TRBV29-1 and TRBJ1-2; the D gene is possibly TRBD1 (5 bases). V was pared by 3 bases and J by 2 bases, with 13 bases between. Germline CDR1 reads SQVTM; CDR2 reads ANQGSEA. This CDR3 comprises 14 residues. DNA for the CDR3: TGCAGCGTTGAGAACAGGTCCGGGAACTATGGCTACACCTTC. This translates into CSVENRSGNYGYTF.

The chain recombines TRBV7-2 with TRBJ2-3; no reliable D call. Germline values: CDR1 SGHTA, CDR2 FQGNSA. The CDR3 is 15 residues long. Trimming took 4 bases from V and 2 from J, leaving 13 bases between them. The CDR3 spells CASSSPWPPTDTQYF. CDR3 in DNA: TGTGCCAGCAGCTCACCCTGGCCCCCCACAGATACGCAGTATTTT.

There are a few counts of this clonotype. V is TRBV5-1 and J is TRBJ2-2; the D is unclear. CDR3 length: 14 amino acids. Germline-derived CDR1 and CDR2 are SGHRS and YFSETQ. The V end lost 2 bases, the J end lost 0 bases, and 5 bases lay between the germline ends. CDR3 nucleotides: TGCGCCAGCAGCTTCGAGACGAACACCGGGGAGCTGTTTTTT. Translation: CASSFETNTGELFF.

The chain couples TRBV20-1 to TRBJ2-1; 8 bases are a match to TRBD2. Per germline, CDR1 DFQATT and CDR2 SNEGSKA (reference sequence). The CDR3 has 14 residues. Trimming took 5 bases from V and 6 from J; bases not matched to a gene: 9. The CDR3 DNA follows: TGCAGTGCTGTCAGCGGGAGTAGGACCAATGAGCAGTTCTTC. Its protein is CSAVSGSRTNEQFF.

Only one count was recorded for this clonotype. The junction departs from the called germline gene at one end, perhaps through a read error. The V call is TRBV12-3 or TRBV12-4, the J call TRBJ2-1; the D gene could be TRBD1 or TRBD2 (5 bases each). The CDR3 sequence is 11 residues long. CDR3 in DNA: TGTGCCAGCAGTTCCGGCGGTAGGGGAGTCTTC. This translates into CASSSGGRGVF.

In its sample, this clonotype was seen many times. The chain carries TRBV9 and TRBJ2-4; 7 bases agree with TRBD2. The CDR3 length is 19 residues. CDR1 SGDLS and CDR2 YYNGEE come from the germline V gene. Trimming at V came to 4 bases and at J to 1 base, leaving 17 bases not matched to a gene. Here the CDR3 DNA reads TGTGCCAGCAGCCCGAAACCGAACTTGGGCGGGAGTGCCAAAAACATTCAGTACTTC. It encodes CASSPKPNLGGSAKNIQYF.

Written as DNA, the CDR3 is TGTGCCAGTAGTATACTTAGCTGGTCGGGCAATCAGCCCCAGCATTTT. It yields the protein CASSILSWSGNQPQHF. The V and J genes are TRBV19 and TRBJ1-5, with no clear D. The CDR3 is 16 residues long. Germline CDR1 LNHDA, CDR2 SQIVND (reference sequence). The ends were cut back, 2 bases at V and 2 bases at J, with 13 bases in the middle. The full variable domain, in which reference TRBV19 and TRBJ1-5 provide the parts outside the CDR3, is DGGITQSPKYLFRKEGQNVTLSCEQNLNHDAMYWYRQDPGQGLRLIYYSQIVNDFQKGDIAEGYSVSREKKESFPLTVTSAQKNPTAFYLCASSILSWSGNQPQHFGDGTRLSIL.